The 5 T cell receptor beta chains below all came from one sample that was sequenced in a study of T cell repertoires in cytomegalovirus infection. Which antigens these TCRs recognize remains unknown. Using its own MiXCR run on the reads, TCRdb lists one record per CDR3 protein. The sample records fewer than 650,000 distinct CDR3 sequences, about 40% being singletons. This material consisted of cultured PBMCs, taken from culture after CMV antigen stimulation. The receptors derive from a human donor in good health (CMV status not recorded). Some clones in this sample may be carry-over from other donors' samples.

This chain joins TRBV19 and TRBJ2-1, with 9 bases lining up with TRBD1. Germline trimming cut 5 bases from V and 15 bases from J; bases unmatched to any gene: 14. This CDR3 comprises 14 residues. CDR1 is LNHDA and CDR2 is SQIVND in the germline V gene (reference sequence). The CDR3, as DNA: TGTGCCAGTAGTTCGGGGGACAGGGTGTCCCCTTGGTTCTTC. Its protein product is CASSSGDRVSPWFF. The whole variable domain, remainder taken from reference TRBV19 and TRBJ2-1, is DGGITQSPKYLFRKEGQNVTLSCEQNLNHDAMYWYRQDPGQGLRLIYYSQIVNDFQKGDIAEGYSVSREKKESFPLTVTSAQKNPTAFYLCASSSGDRVSPWFFGPGTRLTVL.

The CDR3 reads CASSHTQGPVNSPLHF. As DNA, the CDR3 is TGTGCCAGCAGCCACACCCAGGGTCCCGTAAATTCACCCCTCCACTTT. V and J are TRBV7-9 and TRBJ1-6; tentatively, D is TRBD1 (5 bases). This CDR3 spans 16 amino acids. Germline V lookup: CDR1 SEHNR, CDR2 FQNEAQ (reference sequence). V gave up 5 bases and J gave up 7 bases, with 18 bases separating them.

In nucleotides, the CDR3 is TGTGCCAGCTCCAGCAGGGCATCACGGCAGCCCCAGCATTTT. Its translation is CASSSRASRQPQHF. This chain connects TRBV6-1 to TRBJ1-5; tentative D call: TRBD1 (5 bases). This CDR3 comprises 14 residues. V was shortened by 8 bases and J by 7 bases, with 18 bases between the two germline ends. The germline CDR1 and CDR2 sequences are MNHNS and SASEGT.

This clonotype was seen more than once but under ten times. This chain uses TRBV7-2 with TRBJ2-5; perhaps TRBD1 as D (6 bases). The CDR3 extends over 11 amino acids. Germline V lookup: CDR1 SGHTA, CDR2 FQGNSA. Trimming cost V 4 bases and J 10 bases, with 10 bases left between them. CDR3 in DNA: TGTGCCAGCAGCTCGACAGGCCGCCAGTACTTC. Amino acid sequence: CASSSTGRQYF.

The chain uses TRBV6-2 or TRBV6-3 and TRBJ2-3, with 8 positions matching TRBD2. Germline V gene data show CDR1 as MNHEY and CDR2 as SVGEGT. Germline trimming cut 5 bases from V and 3 bases from J; bases unmatched to any gene: 7. The CDR3 loop spans 15 amino acids. The CDR3 sequence is CASSVREGLTDTQYF. In nucleotides, the CDR3 is TGTGCCAGCAGTGTTCGGGAGGGCTTAACAGATACGCAGTATTTT.